The source of this T cell receptor (beta chain) is a study of OX40 agonist ivuxolimab in advanced cancers. Study details: Patients took ivuxolimab, an agonistic anti-OX40 (CD134) antibody.

TCRdb keeps only in-frame clones here, not all; method: immunoSEQ multiplex PCR. The sample lists 20,000 to 25,000 clones, roughly 89% seen once, with 15% to 20% in the top ten. A few counts support this clone. In germline, CDR1 is MNHNS, CDR2 SASEGT. The CDR3 totals 13 residues. With 4 bases removed from V and 5 bases from J, the gap between germline ends came to 11 bases. The J gene is TRBJ1-2, the V gene TRBV6-1, with D unclear. This TCR derives from an adult with an advanced solid tumor such as melanoma, head and neck, liver or kidney cancer. The sample in question was CD4+ or CD8+ T cells sorted from blood, obtained in a trial of the OX40 agonist ivuxolimab. This CDR3 reads CASSVGSSYGYTF. Here the CDR3 DNA reads TGTGCCAGCAGTGTCGGCAGTAGTTATGGCTACACCTTC.